What follows are 8 T cell receptor beta chains derived from one specimen sequenced in a study of CD8 T cells in ankylosing spondylitis. TCRdb re-called the 5' RACE reads through MiXCR, storing one row per CDR3 protein. Of 230,000 or so distinct CDR3 sequences detected, under 20% appear once; the ten largest clones hold around 33%. Sequenced input: blood, either unsorted or a sorted T cell fraction (not recorded which). All receptors come from a male donor with ankylosing spondylitis or in good health (not recorded which).

This clonotype has more than one count but fewer than ten. This sequence joins TRBV4-1 and TRBJ1-1; D gene ambiguous. The CDR3 sequence is 12 residues long. With 1 base removed from V and 7 bases from J, the gap between germline ends came to 7 bases. In germline, CDR1 is MGHRA, CDR2 YSYEKL. This chain's CDR3 is CASSQGGFEAFF. The CDR3 DNA follows: TGCGCCAGCAGCCAAGGCGGATTTGAAGCTTTCTTT.

This clonotype came up a few times. The chain recombines TRBV5-1 with TRBJ2-1; the D gene is possibly TRBD2 (6 bases). V shed 3 bases and J shed 0 bases, with 19 bases lying between them. The CDR3 covers 18 residues. CDR1 is SGHRS and CDR2 is YFSETQ in the germline V gene. The CDR3 bases are TGCGCCAGCAGCTGGGGGGTGCGGGACCACCTCTCCTACAATGAGCAGTTCTTC. Residues: CASSWGVRDHLSYNEQFF.

This clonotype showed up many times. This chain connects TRBV21-1 to TRBJ2-7; the table's D call of TRBD1 was not tested on the DNA. TRBV21-1 counts as a pseudogene. This CDR3 spans 14 amino acids. In DNA, the CDR3 is TGTGCCAGCCCTAAAAGGGACAGTTCCTACGAGCAGTACTTC. Its protein is CASPKRDSSYEQYF.

This clonotype was seen a few times. The rearrangement joins TRBV20-1 to TRBJ2-5; 7 bases map to TRBD2. CDR3 size: 15 residues. The J segment lost 0 bases and the V segment lost 6 bases, leaving 10 bases of the junction unmatched. Germline-derived CDR1 and CDR2 are DFQATT and SNEGSKA (reference sequence). The CDR3 DNA reads TGCAGTGCCCTTAGGGAGGGTCACTACCAAGAGACCCAGTACTTC. Translated, it gives CSALREGHYQETQYF.

There are many counts of this clonotype. This sequence joins TRBV27 and TRBJ2-3; 8 positions agree with TRBD1. The length of the CDR3 is 16 residues. The germline V gene has CDR1 MNHEY and CDR2 SMNVEV (reference sequence). Trimming at V came to 1 base and at J to 4 bases, leaving 7 bases not matched to a gene. The CDR3 reads CASSLLGRGLPDTQYF. The CDR3 nucleotides are TGTGCCAGCAGTTTATTGGGCAGGGGGCTCCCAGATACGCAGTATTTT.

This clonotype was seen many times. V and J are TRBV29-1 and TRBJ2-7; TRBD1 agrees at 7 bases. V shed 4 bases and J 3 bases; nucleotides not matched to a gene: 9. Germline V lookup: CDR1 SQVTM, CDR2 ANQGSEA. This CDR3 has 14 amino acids. The DNA for the CDR3 is TGCAGCGTTGGGAAGAGACAGGGATTCTACGAGCAGTACTTC. Residues: CSVGKRQGFYEQYF.

V and J are TRBV19 and TRBJ1-4; a possible D gene is TRBD1 (5 bases). Looked up from germline, CDR1 is LNHDA and CDR2 is SQIVND (reference sequence). The CDR3 is made up of 15 amino acids. The V gene lost 4 bases and the J gene lost 6 bases, with 15 bases spanning the gap. CDR3 sequence: CASSSGRDGDEKLFF. The CDR3 DNA follows: TGTGCCAGTAGTAGTGGGAGGGACGGTGATGAAAAACTGTTTTTT.

The chain joins TRBV4-1 to TRBJ2-1; 9 bases are a match to TRBD1. This CDR3 spans 16 amino acids. J lost 10 bases, V lost 6 bases, and 16 bases had no gene match. CDR1 and CDR2 from the germline V gene are MGHRA and YSYEKL. The chain's CDR3 is CASRVNSGTGTSEQFF. DNA for the CDR3: TGCGCCAGCAGGGTGAATTCCGGGACAGGGACCAGCGAGCAGTTCTTC.